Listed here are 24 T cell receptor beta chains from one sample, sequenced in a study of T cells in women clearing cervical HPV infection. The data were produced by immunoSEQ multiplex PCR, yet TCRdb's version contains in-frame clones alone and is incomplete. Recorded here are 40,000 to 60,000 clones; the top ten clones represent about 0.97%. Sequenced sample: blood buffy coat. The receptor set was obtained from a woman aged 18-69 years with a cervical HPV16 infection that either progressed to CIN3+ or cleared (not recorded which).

The sequenced part of the CDR3 DNA is TGTGCCAGCTCTCGACTAATCAGGAGCACTAACTATGGT. Its translation: CASSRLIRSTNYG. The full CDR3 is CASSRLIRSTNYGQYF. The rearrangement links TRBV18 to TRBJ2-4, with D maybe TRBD2 (5 bases). The DNA ends 3 residues before the CDR3 does, and the rest of the CDR3 is filled in from the germline J gene. This CDR3 has 16 residues. CDR1 and CDR2 (germline): KGHSH, LQKENI.

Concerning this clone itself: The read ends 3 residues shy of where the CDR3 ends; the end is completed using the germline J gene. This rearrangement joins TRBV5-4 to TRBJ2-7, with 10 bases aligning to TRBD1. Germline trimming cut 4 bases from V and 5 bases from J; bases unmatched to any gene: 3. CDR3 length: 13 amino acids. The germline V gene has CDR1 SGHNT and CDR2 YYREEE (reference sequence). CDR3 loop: CASSTGQGDEQYF. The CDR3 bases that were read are TGTGCCAGCAGCACAGGACAGGGGGACGAG.

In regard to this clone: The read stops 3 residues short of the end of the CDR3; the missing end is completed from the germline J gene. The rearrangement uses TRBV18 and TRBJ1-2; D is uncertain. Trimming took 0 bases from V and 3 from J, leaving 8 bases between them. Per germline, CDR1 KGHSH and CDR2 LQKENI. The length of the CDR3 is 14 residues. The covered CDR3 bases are TGTGCCAGCTCACCACCGAGCGGCTACTATGGC. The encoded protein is CASSPPSGYYG. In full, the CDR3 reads CASSPPSGYYGYTF.

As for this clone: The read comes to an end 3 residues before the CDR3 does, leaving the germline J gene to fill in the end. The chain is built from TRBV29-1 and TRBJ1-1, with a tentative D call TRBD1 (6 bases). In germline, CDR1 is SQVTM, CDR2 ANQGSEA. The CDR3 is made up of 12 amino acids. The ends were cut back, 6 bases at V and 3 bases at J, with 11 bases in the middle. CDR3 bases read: TGCAGCGTAGGACAGCCCGACACTGAA. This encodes CSVGQPDTE. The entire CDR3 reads CSVGQPDTEAFF.

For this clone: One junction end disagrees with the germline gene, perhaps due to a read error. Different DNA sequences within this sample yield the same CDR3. The chain's CDR3 is CASRRTGGDGNTIYF. The part of the CDR3 DNA that was read is TGTGCCAGCAGACGTACAGGGGGCGATGGAAACACA. The rearrangement links TRBV5-5 to TRBJ1-3; 9 bases align to TRBD1. The read ends 3 residues early relative to the CDR3; the germline J gene fills the gap. The CDR3 is made up of 15 amino acids. Germline V gene data show CDR1 as SGHKS and CDR2 as YYEKEE (reference sequence). Drawing the rest from reference TRBV5-5 and TRBJ1-3, the complete variable domain is DAGVTQSPTHLIKTRGQQVTLRCSPISGHKSVSWYQQVLGQGPQFIFQYYEKEERGRGNFPDRFSARQFPNYSSELNVNALLLGDSALYLCASRRTGGDGNTIYFGEGSWLTVV.

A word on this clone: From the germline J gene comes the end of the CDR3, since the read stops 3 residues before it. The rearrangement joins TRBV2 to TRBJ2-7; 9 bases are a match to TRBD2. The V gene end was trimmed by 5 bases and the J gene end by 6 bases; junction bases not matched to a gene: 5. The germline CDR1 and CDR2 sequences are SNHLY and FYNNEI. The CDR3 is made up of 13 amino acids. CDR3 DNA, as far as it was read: TGTGCCAGCAGTACCCGCGGGGGGGGCGAG. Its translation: CASSTRGGGE. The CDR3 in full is CASSTRGGGEQYF.

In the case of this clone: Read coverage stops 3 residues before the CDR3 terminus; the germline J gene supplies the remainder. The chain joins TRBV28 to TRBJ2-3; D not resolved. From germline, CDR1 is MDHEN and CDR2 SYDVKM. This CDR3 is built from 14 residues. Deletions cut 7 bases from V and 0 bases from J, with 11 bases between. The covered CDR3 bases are TGTGCCAGCATCGGAGCGACCAGCACAGATACG. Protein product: CASIGATSTDT. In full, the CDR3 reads CASIGATSTDTQYF.

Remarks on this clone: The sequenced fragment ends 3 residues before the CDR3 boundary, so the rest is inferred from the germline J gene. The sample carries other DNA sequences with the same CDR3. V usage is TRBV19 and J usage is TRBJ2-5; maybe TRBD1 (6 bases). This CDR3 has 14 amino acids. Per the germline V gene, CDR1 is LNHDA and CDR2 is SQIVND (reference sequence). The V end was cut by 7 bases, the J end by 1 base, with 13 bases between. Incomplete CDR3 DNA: TGTGCCAGTACAGGGGACGTAGGCCAAGAGACC. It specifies CASTGDVGQET. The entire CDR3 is CASTGDVGQETQYF.

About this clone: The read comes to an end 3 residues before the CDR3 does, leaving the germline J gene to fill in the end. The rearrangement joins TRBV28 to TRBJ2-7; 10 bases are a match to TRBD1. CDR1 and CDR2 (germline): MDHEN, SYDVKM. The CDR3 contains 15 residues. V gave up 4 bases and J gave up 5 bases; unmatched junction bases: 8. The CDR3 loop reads CASSSAGTGVHEQYF. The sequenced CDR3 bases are TGTGCCAGCAGTTCGGCGGGGACAGGGGTCCACGAG.

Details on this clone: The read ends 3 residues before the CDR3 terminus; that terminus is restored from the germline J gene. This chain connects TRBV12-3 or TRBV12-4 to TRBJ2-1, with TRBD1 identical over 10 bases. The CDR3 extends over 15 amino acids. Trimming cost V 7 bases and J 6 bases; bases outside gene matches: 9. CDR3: CASTLRDRGFNEQFF. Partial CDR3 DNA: TGTGCCAGCACCCTCAGGGACAGGGGTTTCAATGAG.

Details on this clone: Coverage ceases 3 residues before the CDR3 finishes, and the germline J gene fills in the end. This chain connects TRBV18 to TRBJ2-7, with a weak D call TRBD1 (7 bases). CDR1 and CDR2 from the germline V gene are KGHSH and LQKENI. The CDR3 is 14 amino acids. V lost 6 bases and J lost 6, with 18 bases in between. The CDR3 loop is CASSPRAGGPEQYF. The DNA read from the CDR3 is TGTGCCAGCTCCCCGAGGGCAGGGGGGCCCGAG.

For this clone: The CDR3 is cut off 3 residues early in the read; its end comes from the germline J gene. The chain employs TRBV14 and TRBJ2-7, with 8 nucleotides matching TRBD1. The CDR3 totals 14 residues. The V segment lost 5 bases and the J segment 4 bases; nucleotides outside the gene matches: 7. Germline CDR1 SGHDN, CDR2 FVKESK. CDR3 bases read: TGTGCCAGCAGCTATGACAGGGGCGGGTACGAG. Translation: CASSYDRGGYE. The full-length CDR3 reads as CASSYDRGGYEQYF. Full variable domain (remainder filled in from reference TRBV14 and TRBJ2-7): EAGVTQFPSHSVIEKGQTVTLRCDPISGHDNLYWYRRVMGKEIKFLLHFVKESKQDESGMPNNRFLAERTGGTYSTLKVQPAELEDSGVYFCASSYDRGGYEQYFGPGTRLTVT.

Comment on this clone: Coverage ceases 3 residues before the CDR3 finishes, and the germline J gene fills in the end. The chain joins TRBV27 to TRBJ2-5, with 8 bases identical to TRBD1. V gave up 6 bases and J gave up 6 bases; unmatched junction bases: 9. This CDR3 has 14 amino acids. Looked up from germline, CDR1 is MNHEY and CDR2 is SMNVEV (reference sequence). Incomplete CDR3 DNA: TGTGCCAGCAGCCCGGGACAGGAGCTGCAGACC. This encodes CASSPGQELQT. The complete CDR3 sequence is CASSPGQELQTQYF.

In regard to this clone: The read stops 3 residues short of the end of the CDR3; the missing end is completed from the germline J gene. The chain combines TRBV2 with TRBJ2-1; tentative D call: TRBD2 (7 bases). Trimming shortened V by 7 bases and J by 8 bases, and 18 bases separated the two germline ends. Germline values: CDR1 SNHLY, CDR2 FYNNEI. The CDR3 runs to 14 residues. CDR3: CASKEGGGRDEQFF. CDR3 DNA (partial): TGTGCCAGCAAAGAGGGCGGGGGCCGGGATGAG.

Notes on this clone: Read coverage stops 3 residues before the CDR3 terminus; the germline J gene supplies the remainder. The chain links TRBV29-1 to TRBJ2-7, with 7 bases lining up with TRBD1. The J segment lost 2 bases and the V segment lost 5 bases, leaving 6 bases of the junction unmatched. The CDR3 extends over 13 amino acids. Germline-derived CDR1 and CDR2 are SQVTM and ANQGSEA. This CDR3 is CSVSDRAAYEQYF. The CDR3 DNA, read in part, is TGCAGCGTTTCCGACAGGGCCGCCTACGAG.

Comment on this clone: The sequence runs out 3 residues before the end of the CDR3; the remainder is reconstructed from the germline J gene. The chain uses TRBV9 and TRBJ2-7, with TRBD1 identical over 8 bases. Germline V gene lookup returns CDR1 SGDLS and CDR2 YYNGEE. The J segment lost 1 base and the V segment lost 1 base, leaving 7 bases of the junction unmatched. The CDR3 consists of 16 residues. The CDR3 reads CASSVPRGRGSYEQYF. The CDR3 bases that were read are TGTGCCAGCAGCGTACCCAGGGGGCGCGGGTCCTACGAG.

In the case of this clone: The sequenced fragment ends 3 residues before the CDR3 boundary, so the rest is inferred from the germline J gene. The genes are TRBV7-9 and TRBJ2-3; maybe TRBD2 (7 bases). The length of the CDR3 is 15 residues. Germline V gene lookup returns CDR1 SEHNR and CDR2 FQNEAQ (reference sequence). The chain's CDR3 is CASSLIGGRGETQYF. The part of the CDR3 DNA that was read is TGTGCCAGCAGCTTAATCGGGGGGCGCGGTGAGACG.

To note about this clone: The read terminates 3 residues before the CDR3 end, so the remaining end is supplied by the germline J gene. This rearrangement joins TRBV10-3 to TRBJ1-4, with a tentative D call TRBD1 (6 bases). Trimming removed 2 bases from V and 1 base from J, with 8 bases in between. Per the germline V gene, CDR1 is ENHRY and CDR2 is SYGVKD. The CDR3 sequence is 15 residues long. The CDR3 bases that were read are TGTGCCATCAGTGAGCCAGGGGAAACTAATGAAAAA. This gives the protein CAISEPGETNEK. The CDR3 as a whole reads CAISEPGETNEKLFF.

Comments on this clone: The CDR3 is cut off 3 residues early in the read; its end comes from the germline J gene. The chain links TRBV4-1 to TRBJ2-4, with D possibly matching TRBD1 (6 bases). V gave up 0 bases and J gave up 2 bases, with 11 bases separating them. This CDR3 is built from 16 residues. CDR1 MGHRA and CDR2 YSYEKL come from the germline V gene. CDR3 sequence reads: CASSQEIRGPKNIQYF. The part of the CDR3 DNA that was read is TGCGCCAGCAGCCAAGAAATCAGGGGCCCCAAAAACATT.

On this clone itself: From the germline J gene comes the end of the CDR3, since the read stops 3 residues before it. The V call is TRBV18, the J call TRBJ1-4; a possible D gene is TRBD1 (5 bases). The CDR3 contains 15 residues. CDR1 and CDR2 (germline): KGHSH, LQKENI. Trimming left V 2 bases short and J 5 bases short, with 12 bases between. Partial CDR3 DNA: TGTGCCAGCTCACCATCCAGTTCAGGGAATGAAAAA. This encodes CASSPSSSGNEK. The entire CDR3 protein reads CASSPSSSGNEKLFF.

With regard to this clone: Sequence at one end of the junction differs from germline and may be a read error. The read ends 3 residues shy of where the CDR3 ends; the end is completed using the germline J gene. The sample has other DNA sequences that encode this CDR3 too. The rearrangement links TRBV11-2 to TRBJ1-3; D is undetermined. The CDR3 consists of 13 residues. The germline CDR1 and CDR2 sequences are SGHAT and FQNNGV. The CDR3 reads CASSFAAGNTIYF. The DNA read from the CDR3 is TGTGCCAGCAGCTTTGCGGCTGGAAACACA.

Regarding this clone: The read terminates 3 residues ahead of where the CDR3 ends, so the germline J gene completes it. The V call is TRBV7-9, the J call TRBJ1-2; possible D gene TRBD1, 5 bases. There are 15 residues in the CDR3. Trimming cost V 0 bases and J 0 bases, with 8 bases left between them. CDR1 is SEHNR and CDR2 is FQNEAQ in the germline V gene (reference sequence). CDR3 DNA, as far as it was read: TGTGCCAGCAGCTTAGCAGGGGTTTCTAACTATGGC. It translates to CASSLAGVSNYG. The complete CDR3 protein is CASSLAGVSNYGYTF.

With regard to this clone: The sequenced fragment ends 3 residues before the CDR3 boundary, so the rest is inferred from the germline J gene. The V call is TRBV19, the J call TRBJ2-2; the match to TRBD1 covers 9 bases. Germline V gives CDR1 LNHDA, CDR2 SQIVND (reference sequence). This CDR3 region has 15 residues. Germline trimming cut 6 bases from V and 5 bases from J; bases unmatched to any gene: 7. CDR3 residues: CASRTGTGNTGELFF. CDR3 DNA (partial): TGTGCCAGTAGAACCGGGACAGGGAATACCGGGGAG. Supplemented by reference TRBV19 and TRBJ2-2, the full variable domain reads DGGITQSPKYLFRKEGQNVTLSCEQNLNHDAMYWYRQDPGQGLRLIYYSQIVNDFQKGDIAEGYSVSREKKESFPLTVTSAQKNPTAFYLCASRTGTGNTGELFFGEGSRLTVL.

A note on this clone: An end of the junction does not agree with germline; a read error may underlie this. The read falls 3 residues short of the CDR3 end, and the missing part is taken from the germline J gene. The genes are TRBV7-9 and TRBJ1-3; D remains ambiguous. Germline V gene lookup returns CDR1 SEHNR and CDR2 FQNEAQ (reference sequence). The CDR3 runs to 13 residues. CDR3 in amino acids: CASSLEMRNTIYF. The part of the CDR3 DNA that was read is TGTGCCAGCAGCTTAGAGATGAGAAACACA.